This TCR beta chain stems from a study of T cell repertoires in cytomegalovirus infection. Of note for this clonotype: Its target is unknown.

Study results and caveats: Identification of carriers of CMV plus the relevant HLA was achieved through cumulative public TCR beta family frequency.

A single record per CDR3 protein comes from TCRdb applying MiXCR to the reads. Of hundreds of thousands of distinct CDR3 sequences in the sample, about 40% are singletons; the top ten hold more than 2.5%. The material sequenced was PBMCs. This sequence was found in a human donor in good health (CMV status not recorded). Some clones in this sample may be carry-over from other donors' samples.

CDR3 amino acids: CSARDPRQTIKHIQYF. In nucleotides, the CDR3 is TGCAGTGCTAGAGACCCGCGACAGACCATAAAACACATTCAGTACTTC. The chain is built from TRBV20-1 and TRBJ2-4, with D maybe TRBD1 (5 bases). V lost 0 bases to trimming and J lost 8 bases, with 20 bases between them. The CDR3 is 16 amino acids. The V gene's germline CDR1 is DFQATT and CDR2 SNEGSKA (reference sequence).